This TCR beta chain appears in the sequencing data of a study of Graves' ophthalmopathy and Graves' hyperthyroidism. Overall study findings and caveats: A majority of expanded thyroid clonotypes exceeding 0.001 frequency were likewise present in blood. This model predicted ophthalmopathy progression (sensitivity 70% to 71%, specificity 72% to 85%). From stable hyperthyroidism, ophthalmopathy was separated by a 13-signature model with 85% to 90% sensitivity and roughly 81% specificity.

Germline V gene data show CDR1 as ENHRY and CDR2 as SYGVKD. J was trimmed by 1 base and V by 7 bases; bases with no gene match: 6. The CDR3 length is 14 residues. Beta-chain TCR CDR3 regions were amplified from RNA transcripts. The authors performed first-round RT-PCR with HTBI primers and then a second-round multiplex PCR. MiXCR, applied by TCRdb to the multiplex PCR reads, yields one record per CDR3 protein. Among 560,000 or so distinct CDR3 sequences listed, roughly 40% were seen once. Concerning this clonotype itself: As yet, its antigen is unknown.

Certain patients were not enrolled. These were patients with other autoimmune diseases, uncontrolled infections, pregnancy or lactation. V and J are TRBV10-3 and TRBJ2-7; 8 bases match TRBD1. The clonotype originates from an adult man with Graves' hyperthyroidism. The sample consisted of peripheral blood or thyroid tissue (not recorded which). The CDR3 coding sequence is TGTGCCATCACCCCCGGACAGGGATCCTACGAGCAGTACTTC. Translated, it gives CAITPGQGSYEQYF.